The 18 T cell receptor beta chains below all came from one sample that was sequenced in a study of OX40 agonist ivuxolimab in advanced cancers. The protocol was immunoSEQ multiplex PCR, while the TCRdb copy is restricted to in-frame clones and leaves out a portion. Here the sample spans nearly 95,000 clones, roughly 92% being singletons. The sequenced sample was CD4+ or CD8+ T cells sorted from blood, obtained in a trial of the OX40 agonist ivuxolimab. These receptors were obtained from an adult with an advanced solid tumor such as melanoma, head and neck, liver or kidney cancer.

The CDR3 spells CASSEYAVLGQYF. The CDR3 bases are TGTGCCAGCAGTGAGTATGCCGTATTGGGGCAGTACTTC. The chain joins TRBV6-1 to TRBJ2-7; D not resolved. The ends were cut back, 3 bases at V and 9 bases at J, with 15 bases in the middle. The CDR3 has 13 amino acids. Germline CDR1 MNHNS, CDR2 SASEGT.

The chain combines TRBV9 with TRBJ2-5, with a weak D call TRBD1 (7 bases). The V end lost 3 bases, the J end lost 3 bases, and 12 bases lay between the germline ends. Germline V gene sequence: CDR1 SGDLS, CDR2 YYNGEE. The CDR3 has 14 residues. The CDR3 loop reads CASSGQGGKETQYF. Here the CDR3 DNA reads TGTGCCAGCAGCGGACAGGGAGGTAAAGAGACCCAGTACTTC.

V usage is TRBV23-1 and J usage is TRBJ1-2; 10 bases match TRBD1. TRBV23-1 is an ORF, with its function uncertain. J lost 5 bases, V lost 1 base, and 19 bases had no gene match. The CDR3 is 20 amino acids. In DNA form, the CDR3 reads TGCGCCAGCAGTCAATACCGGACGACAGGGGGCGGAATCGCTCTATATGGCTACACCTTC. Translated: CASSQYRTTGGGIALYGYTF.

The chain's CDR3 is CASSLPGEETQYF. CDR3 in DNA: TGTGCCAGCAGCTTGCCTGGGGAGGAGACCCAGTACTTC. This sequence joins TRBV5-5 and TRBJ2-5; a weak D match, TRBD2 (5 bases). V was shortened by 1 base and J by 5 bases, with 9 bases between the two germline ends. Germline V lookup: CDR1 SGHKS, CDR2 YYEKEE (reference sequence). The CDR3 totals 13 residues.

This chain joins TRBV21-1 and TRBJ1-1. TRBV21-1 is given as a pseudogene. The CDR3 has 18 residues. CDR3 in amino acids: CASSKEDVRGVMNTEAFF. In DNA form, the CDR3 reads TGTGCCAGCAGCAAAGAAGATGTGAGGGGGGTAATGAACACTGAAGCTTTCTTT.

This chain uses TRBV19 with TRBJ1-1; D possibly corresponds to TRBD1 (5 bases). Germline V gene lookup returns CDR1 LNHDA and CDR2 SQIVND (reference sequence). Trimming took off 3 bases at V and 11 bases at J, with 19 bases between the two ends. The CDR3 runs 14 residues. The CDR3 region has the DNA TGTGCCAGTAGTATCGCCGGGACTCGCCCCTGGGCTTTCTTT. Its translation is CASSIAGTRPWAFF.

This clone was recorded once. The V and J genes are TRBV7-6 and TRBJ2-1; D assignment may be TRBD1 or TRBD2 (5 bases each). Trimming took off 8 bases at V and 10 bases at J, with 18 bases between the two ends. This CDR3 has 13 residues. CDR1 and CDR2 from the germline V gene are SGHVS and FNYEAQ. The CDR3 reads CASLPSSGAEQFF. Written as DNA, the CDR3 is TGTGCCAGCCTCCCATCTTCCGGGGCGGAGCAGTTCTTC.

The chain links TRBV9 to TRBJ2-7, with D possibly matching TRBD2 (5 bases). Germline lookup yields CDR1 SGDLS and CDR2 YYNGEE. CDR3 length: 15 residues. Trimming removed 0 bases at V and 0 bases at J, with 10 bases between. The DNA of the CDR3 is TGTGCCAGCAGCGTAGACTATGACTACTCCTACGAGCAGTACTTC. Residues: CASSVDYDYSYEQYF.

CDR3 protein: CASSPPGWGETQYF. CDR3 bases: TGTGCCAGCAGCCCTCCTGGGTGGGGAGAGACCCAGTACTTC. The chain uses TRBV11-2 and TRBJ2-5; D gene unclear. V was trimmed by 5 bases and J by 4 bases, leaving 14 bases between them. There are 14 residues in the CDR3. Looked up from germline, CDR1 is SGHAT and CDR2 is FQNNGV. Complete variable domain (other parts from reference TRBV11-2 and TRBJ2-5): EAGVAQSPRYKIIEKRQSVAFWCNPISGHATLYWYQQILGQGPKLLIQFQNNGVVDDSQLPKDRFSAERLKGVDSTLKIQPAKLEDSAVYLCASSPPGWGETQYFGPGTRLLVL.

The chain employs TRBV6-5 and TRBJ2-3; D not resolved. This CDR3 has 13 residues. From germline, CDR1 is MNHEY and CDR2 SVGAGI. V lost 6 bases and J 3 bases, leaving 10 bases between the germline ends. In DNA, the CDR3 is TGTGCCAGCAGATGGACGGAAACAGATACGCAGTATTTT. This codes for CASRWTETDTQYF.

This chain connects TRBV4-1 to TRBJ2-7; TRBD2 aligns across 8 bases. Germline V gene data show CDR1 as MGHRA and CDR2 as YSYEKL. This CDR3 spans 14 amino acids. The J segment lost 5 bases and the V segment lost 3 bases, leaving 6 bases of the junction unmatched. The CDR3 spells CASSQVGRENEQYF. The CDR3 DNA reads as TGCGCCAGCAGCCAGGTCGGGAGGGAAAACGAGCAGTACTTC.

V usage is TRBV4-1 and J usage is TRBJ1-5; the D gene is possibly TRBD1 (5 bases). The CDR3 length is 16 residues. The V gene lost 0 bases and the J gene lost 2 bases, with 11 bases spanning the gap. CDR1 is MGHRA and CDR2 is YSYEKL in the germline V gene. DNA of the CDR3: TGCGCCAGCAGCCAAGACCGCGGGGACGGCAATCAGCCCCAGCATTTT. Translating gives CASSQDRGDGNQPQHF.

The chain is built from TRBV28 and TRBJ2-5; D possibly corresponds to TRBD1 (6 bases). This CDR3 is built from 14 residues. Germline CDR1 MDHEN, CDR2 SYDVKM. Trimming took off 1 base at V and 2 bases at J, with 8 bases between the two ends. The DNA for the CDR3 is TGTGCCAGCAGTTTATCCGGACAGCAAGAGACCCAGTACTTC. Encoded protein: CASSLSGQQETQYF.

The chain employs TRBV27 and TRBJ1-2; D call uncertain. Germline lookup yields CDR1 MNHEY and CDR2 SMNVEV (reference sequence). The V end lost 2 bases, the J end lost 6 bases, and 16 bases lay between the germline ends. This CDR3 region has 15 residues. Here the CDR3 reads CASSLRPPGIHGYTF. CDR3 coding DNA: TGTGCCAGCAGTTTACGGCCCCCGGGGATACATGGCTACACCTTC.

This rearrangement joins TRBV10-3 to TRBJ2-7; TRBD2 is a possible D gene (5 bases). The CDR3 has 12 residues. The V end was cut by 0 bases, the J end by 7 bases, with 7 bases between. Looked up from germline, CDR1 is ENHRY and CDR2 is SYGVKD. The CDR3 coding sequence is TGTGCCATCAGTGAGTCGGGCGGGGAGCAGTACTTC. Translating gives CAISESGGEQYF.

This chain connects TRBV7-2 to TRBJ2-7; TRBD2 matches at 10 bases. V lost 5 bases, J lost 6 bases, and 10 bases stayed unmatched. The CDR3 sequence is 15 residues long. Per the germline V gene, CDR1 is SGHTA and CDR2 is FQGNSA. The CDR3 loop is CASSPRSGGGAEQYF. The CDR3 DNA reads TGTGCCAGCAGCCCCCGAAGCGGGGGGGGCGCCGAGCAGTACTTC.

The chain joins TRBV4-3 to TRBJ2-5; D possibly corresponds to TRBD2 (5 bases). This CDR3 region has 16 residues. From germline, CDR1 is LGHNA and CDR2 YSLEER. V was cut by 0 bases and J by 5 bases, with 16 bases left in between. CDR3 amino acids: CASSQDLGGAWETQYF. In nucleotides, the CDR3 is TGCGCCAGCAGCCAAGATCTCGGAGGTGCGTGGGAGACCCAGTACTTC.

CDR3 DNA: TGCAGCGTACACGGGACTAGCGGGAGAACGGGCACAGATACGCAGTATTTT. Translation: CSVHGTSGRTGTDTQYF. The J gene is TRBJ2-3, the V gene TRBV29-1; 14 bases align to TRBD2. V shed 6 bases, J shed 1 base, and the junction held 9 bases outside the gene matches. The CDR3 consists of 17 residues. Germline values: CDR1 SQVTM, CDR2 ANQGSEA.